The 20 T cell receptor beta chains presented below share a single source sample, sequenced in a study of shared clonotypes between healthy human individuals. Clones were read by immunoSEQ multiplex PCR, and TCRdb kept only the in-frame ones, dropping some. The sample lists approximately 1,000,000 clones, approximately 80% occurring once. The specimen sequenced was memory CD4+ T cells from PBMCs. Specified subset: CD45RA-negative fraction. These receptors were obtained from a man younger than 35 in good health. Some clones in this sample may be carry-over from other donors' samples.

The table lists this clone with a few counts. CDR3 in amino acids: CASSLEGGLLVGTEAFF. The CDR3 DNA sequence: TGTGCCAGCAGTTTGGAGGGGGGTTTGTTGGTGGGGACTGAAGCTTTCTTT. V usage is TRBV28 and J usage is TRBJ1-1; D might be TRBD1 (6 bases). CDR1 is MDHEN, CDR2 SYDVKM, per germline. Trimming removed 3 bases at V and 5 bases at J, with 22 bases between. The CDR3 consists of 17 residues.

V is TRBV6-1 and J is TRBJ1-1; 11 bases match TRBD1. This CDR3 is 15 amino acids long. V dropped 8 bases and J dropped 1; count of bases not matched to a gene: 6. CDR1 and CDR2 from the germline V gene are MNHNS and SASEGT. CDR3: CASSRTGGANTEAFF. The CDR3 nucleotides are TGTGCCAGCTCAAGGACAGGGGGCGCGAACACTGAAGCTTTCTTT.

Concerning this clone: This CDR3 is also generated by other DNA sequences in the sample. The chain combines TRBV7-3 with TRBJ1-1, with a tentative D call TRBD1 (6 bases). Germline CDR1 and CDR2: SGHTA and FQGTGA. This CDR3 has 13 amino acids. V was clipped by 5 bases and J by 3 bases, with 10 bases between them. In DNA form, the CDR3 reads TGTGCCAGCAGCCCCCCAGGGGACACTGAAGCTTTCTTT. Protein sequence: CASSPPGDTEAFF.

This chain links TRBV2 with TRBJ2-1; maybe TRBD2 (6 bases). CDR3 length: 13 amino acids. The V and J ends lost 7 bases and 3 bases respectively, with 10 bases between them. Germline V gene data show CDR1 as SNHLY and CDR2 as FYNNEI. CDR3 loop: CASIREVYNEQFF. CDR3 sequence (DNA): TGTGCCAGCATCAGGGAGGTCTACAATGAGCAGTTCTTC.

Comment on this clone: This same CDR3 is encoded by further DNA sequences in the sample. The chain uses TRBV7-3 and TRBJ2-5; D is possibly TRBD2 (6 bases). Per the germline V gene, CDR1 is SGHTA and CDR2 is FQGTGA. The CDR3 is 14 amino acids. V was trimmed by 2 bases and J by 1 base, leaving 8 bases between them. In DNA, the CDR3 is TGTGCCAGCAGCTTAGGGGGGTCCCAAGAGACCCAGTACTTC. This codes for CASSLGGSQETQYF. Using reference TRBV7-3 and TRBJ2-5 for the parts outside the CDR3, the full variable domain is GAGVSQTPSNKVTEKGKYVELRCDPISGHTALYWYRQSLGQGPEFLIYFQGTGAADDSGLPNDRFFAVRPEGSVSTLKIQRTERGDSAVYLCASSLGGSQETQYFGPGTRLLVL.

This chain connects TRBV27 to TRBJ2-5; D is undetermined. V was shortened by 4 bases and J by 4 bases, with 10 bases between the two germline ends. CDR1 is MNHEY and CDR2 is SMNVEV in the germline V gene (reference sequence). The length of the CDR3 is 13 residues. The CDR3, as DNA: TGTGCCAGCAGTTACATCCCCGGAGAGACCCAGTACTTC. Protein: CASSYIPGETQYF.

This clone showed up many times. The rearrangement joins TRBV27 to TRBJ2-7; perhaps TRBD1 as D (6 bases). The germline V and J ends were trimmed by 6 bases and 4 bases, with 13 bases remaining between them. In germline, CDR1 is MNHEY, CDR2 SMNVEV (reference sequence). The CDR3 is 13 amino acids. CDR3 residues: CASSRFTGYEQYF. DNA for the CDR3: TGTGCCAGCAGCCGCTTTACAGGGTACGAGCAGTACTTC.

The rearrangement uses TRBV19 and TRBJ2-7, with 7 nucleotides matching TRBD2. V trimming: 2 bases; J trimming: 5 bases; junction bases outside the gene matches: 6. Germline lookup yields CDR1 LNHDA and CDR2 SQIVND (reference sequence). The CDR3 covers 14 residues. The CDR3 region is CASSISGNLHEQYF. CDR3 DNA sequence: TGTGCCAGTAGTATAAGCGGGAACTTACACGAGCAGTACTTC.

The genes are TRBV29-1 and TRBJ2-1, with 10 bases lining up with TRBD2. Germline V gene sequence: CDR1 SQVTM, CDR2 ANQGSEA. The V segment lost 7 bases and the J segment 4 bases; nucleotides outside the gene matches: 10. There are 15 residues in the CDR3. The chain's CDR3 is CSAAYGLAVYNEQFF. In DNA, the CDR3 is TGCAGCGCAGCATACGGACTAGCGGTATACAATGAGCAGTTCTTC.

V gene TRBV4-3 combines with J gene TRBJ1-1, with D uncertain. The germline V gene has CDR1 LGHNA and CDR2 YSLEER. The V end was cut by 2 bases, the J end by 5 bases, with 9 bases between. CDR3 length: 13 amino acids. CDR3 in amino acids: CASSQTVWTEAFF. The CDR3, as DNA: TGCGCCAGCAGCCAAACTGTGTGGACTGAAGCTTTCTTT.

The rearrangement uses TRBV7-3 and TRBJ2-3; D might be TRBD2 (6 bases). V lost 2 bases, J lost 6 bases, and 12 bases lay in between. The length of the CDR3 is 14 residues. Germline values: CDR1 SGHTA, CDR2 FQGTGA. The chain's CDR3 is CASSLLGSADTQYF. CDR3 DNA sequence: TGTGCCAGCAGCTTACTCGGGAGTGCTGATACGCAGTATTTT.

The gene calls are TRBV5-1 and TRBJ1-1; D is undetermined. The germline V and J ends were trimmed by 0 bases and 10 bases, with 7 bases remaining between them. CDR1 is SGHRS, CDR2 YFSETQ, per germline. This CDR3 contains 11 residues. CDR3 residues: CASSLGRSAFF. The CDR3 region has the DNA TGCGCCAGCAGCTTGGGGAGATCAGCTTTCTTT.

The chain joins TRBV4-1 to TRBJ2-5, with 10 bases identical to TRBD2. CDR3 length: 15 amino acids. Per the germline V gene, CDR1 is MGHRA and CDR2 is YSYEKL. Losses at the gene ends were 7 bases for V and 4 bases for J; bases not matched to a gene: 9. The CDR3 here is CASTPSGTSAETQYF. The CDR3 bases are TGCGCCAGCACCCCCTCTGGGACTAGCGCAGAGACCCAGTACTTC.

This chain uses TRBV30 with TRBJ2-1; 7 positions agree with TRBD2. Trimming at V came to 0 bases and at J to 5 bases, leaving 7 bases not matched to a gene. Germline CDR1 GTSNPN, CDR2 SVGIG (reference sequence). There are 15 residues in the CDR3. The CDR3 DNA is TGTGCCTGGAGTGTTCCGGGGGAGGGCCACAATGAGCAGTTCTTC. Encoded protein: CAWSVPGEGHNEQFF.

A single count supports this clone. V and J are TRBV6-6 and TRBJ2-7, with D hard to call. CDR1 MNHNY and CDR2 SVGAGI come from the germline V gene (reference sequence). The CDR3 extends over 14 amino acids. V gave up 6 bases and J gave up 3 bases, with 15 bases separating them. CDR3 nucleotide sequence: TGTGCCAGCAGGCCCGTCACGTCGGGCTACGAGCAGTACTTC. This translates into CASRPVTSGYEQYF.

CDR3 loop: CASSQDGSGRAGTGELFF. The CDR3 DNA reads as TGCGCCAGCAGCCAAGATGGTAGCGGGAGGGCCGGCACCGGGGAGCTGTTTTTT. The chain carries TRBV4-3 and TRBJ2-2; 11 bases are a match to TRBD2. V was clipped by 0 bases and J by 4 bases; unmatched bases: 7. The CDR3 is made up of 18 amino acids. Germline loops: CDR1 LGHNA, CDR2 YSLEER.

The chain joins TRBV9 to TRBJ1-2; D uncertain. Germline V lookup: CDR1 SGDLS, CDR2 YYNGEE. Deletions cut 3 bases from V and 4 bases from J, with 10 bases between. This CDR3 contains 13 residues. In DNA form, the CDR3 reads TGTGCCAGCAGCGACCGGGCCCTCTATGGCTACACCTTC. Residues: CASSDRALYGYTF.

The chain employs TRBV27 and TRBJ2-5, with TRBD1 identical over 9 bases. There are 13 residues in the CDR3. The trim removed 5 bases at V and 8 bases at J, leaving 6 bases unmatched. Germline V gene lookup returns CDR1 MNHEY and CDR2 SMNVEV (reference sequence). Written as DNA, the CDR3 is TGTGCCAGCAGTCGGGGGACAGGGATAACCCAGTACTTC. This translates into CASSRGTGITQYF.

CDR3 amino acids: CAWSVLGTGTTQFF. In nucleotides, the CDR3 is TGTGCCTGGAGTGTACTTGGGACAGGGACCACTCAGTTCTTC. The genes are TRBV30 and TRBJ2-1; TRBD1 matches at 9 bases. The V and J ends lost 0 bases and 13 bases, in that order; junction bases with no gene match: 10. Germline values: CDR1 GTSNPN, CDR2 SVGIG (reference sequence). The CDR3 loop spans 14 amino acids.

Of note for this clone: A read error likely explains this, since a far larger clone differs by one base. V is TRBV7-3 and J is TRBJ1-1; unclear D gene. Deletions cut 5 bases from V and 1 base from J, with 5 bases between. The CDR3 covers 12 residues. In germline, CDR1 is SGHTA, CDR2 FQGTGA. This CDR3 reads CASSQTNTEAFF. The CDR3 DNA is TGTGCCAGCAGCCAGACGAACACTGAAGCTTTCTTT.